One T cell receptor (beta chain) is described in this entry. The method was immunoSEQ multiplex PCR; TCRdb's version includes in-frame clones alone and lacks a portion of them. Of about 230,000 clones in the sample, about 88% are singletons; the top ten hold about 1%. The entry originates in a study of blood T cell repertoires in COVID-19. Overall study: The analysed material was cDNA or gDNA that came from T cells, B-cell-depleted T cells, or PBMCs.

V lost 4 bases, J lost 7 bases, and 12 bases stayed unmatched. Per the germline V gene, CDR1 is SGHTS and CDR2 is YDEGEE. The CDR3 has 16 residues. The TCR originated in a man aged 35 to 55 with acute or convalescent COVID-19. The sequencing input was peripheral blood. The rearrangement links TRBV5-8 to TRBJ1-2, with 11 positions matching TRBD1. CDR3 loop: CASSPRDRGALGGYTF. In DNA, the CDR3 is TGTGCCAGCAGCCCCCGGGACAGGGGGGCCCTAGGTGGCTACACCTTC. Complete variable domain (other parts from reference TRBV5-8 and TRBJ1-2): EAGVTQSPTHLIKTRGQQATLRCSPISGHTSVYWYQQALGLGLQFLLWYDEGEERNRGNFPPRFSGRQFPNYSSELNVNALELEDSALYLCASSPRDRGALGGYTFGSGTRLTVV.